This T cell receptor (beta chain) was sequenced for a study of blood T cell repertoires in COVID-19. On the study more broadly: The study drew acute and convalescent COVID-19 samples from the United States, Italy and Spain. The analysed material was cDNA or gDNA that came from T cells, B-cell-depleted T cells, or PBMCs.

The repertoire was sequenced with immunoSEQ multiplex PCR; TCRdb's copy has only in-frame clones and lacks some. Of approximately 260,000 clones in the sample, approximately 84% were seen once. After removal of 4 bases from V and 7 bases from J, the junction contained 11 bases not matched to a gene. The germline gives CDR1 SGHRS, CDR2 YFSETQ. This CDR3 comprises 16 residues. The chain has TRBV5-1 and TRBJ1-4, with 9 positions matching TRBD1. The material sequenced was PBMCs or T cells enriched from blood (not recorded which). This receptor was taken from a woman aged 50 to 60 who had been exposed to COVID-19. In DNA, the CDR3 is TGCGCCAGCAGCCCGAATTCCGGGACAGGGCTTGAAAAACTGTTTTTT. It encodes CASSPNSGTGLEKLFF.